This entry features one TCR beta chain sequence. Libraries were prepared by immunoSEQ multiplex PCR; TCRdb keeps only in-frame clonotypes and omits some of them. The table shows 120,000 to 150,000 clones, with roughly nine tenths occurring only once. This record belongs to a study of blood T cell repertoires in COVID-19. Background on the study: T cells, B-cell-depleted T cells, or PBMCs supplied cDNA or gDNA.

V gave up 6 bases and J gave up 3 bases; unmatched junction bases: 5. This CDR3 region has 14 residues. Germline-derived CDR1 and CDR2 are KGHSH and LQKENI. This sequence originates from a human donor with COVID-19, enrolled during active disease. The donor label of this sample is uncertain. The rearrangement uses TRBV18 and TRBJ1-1; 9 bases line up with TRBD1. Input material: peripheral blood. The DNA of the CDR3 is TGTGCCAGCTCCCAAAGGACAGGGGACACTGAAGCTTTCTTT. Its protein is CASSQRTGDTEAFF.